This TCR beta chain comes out of a study of blood T cell repertoires in COVID-19. The assay was immunoSEQ multiplex PCR, and TCRdb's table has in-frame clones only and misses some. The sample includes 350,000 to 450,000 clones, approximately 90% of them seen just once. The sequenced sample was PBMCs or T cells enriched from blood (not recorded which). The clonotype comes from a woman between 18 and 29 years old who had been exposed to COVID-19.

CDR3 region: CASSPGTSGRIYEQYF. The DNA of the CDR3 is TGTGCCAGCAGCCCCGGGACTAGCGGGAGGATCTACGAGCAGTACTTC. V gene TRBV5-6 combines with J gene TRBJ2-7; 15 bases agree with TRBD2. V trimming: 4 bases; J trimming: 3 bases; junction bases outside the gene matches: 5. Germline values: CDR1 SGHDT, CDR2 YYEEEE. The CDR3 runs to 16 residues.